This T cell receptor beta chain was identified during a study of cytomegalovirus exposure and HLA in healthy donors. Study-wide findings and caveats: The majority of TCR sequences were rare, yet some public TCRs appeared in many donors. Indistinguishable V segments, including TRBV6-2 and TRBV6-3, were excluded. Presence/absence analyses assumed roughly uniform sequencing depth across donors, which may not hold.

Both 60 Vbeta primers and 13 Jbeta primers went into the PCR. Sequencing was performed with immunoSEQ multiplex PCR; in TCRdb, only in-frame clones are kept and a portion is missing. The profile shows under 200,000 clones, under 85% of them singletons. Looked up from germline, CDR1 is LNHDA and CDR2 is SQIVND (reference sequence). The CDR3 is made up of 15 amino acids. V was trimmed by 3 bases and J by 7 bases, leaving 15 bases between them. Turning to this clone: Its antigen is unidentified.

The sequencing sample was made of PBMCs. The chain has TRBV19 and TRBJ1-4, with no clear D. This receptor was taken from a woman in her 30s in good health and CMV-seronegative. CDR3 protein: CASSISRTGGEKLFF. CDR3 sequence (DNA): TGTGCCAGTAGTATTAGCAGAACCGGCGGTGAAAAACTGTTTTTT.